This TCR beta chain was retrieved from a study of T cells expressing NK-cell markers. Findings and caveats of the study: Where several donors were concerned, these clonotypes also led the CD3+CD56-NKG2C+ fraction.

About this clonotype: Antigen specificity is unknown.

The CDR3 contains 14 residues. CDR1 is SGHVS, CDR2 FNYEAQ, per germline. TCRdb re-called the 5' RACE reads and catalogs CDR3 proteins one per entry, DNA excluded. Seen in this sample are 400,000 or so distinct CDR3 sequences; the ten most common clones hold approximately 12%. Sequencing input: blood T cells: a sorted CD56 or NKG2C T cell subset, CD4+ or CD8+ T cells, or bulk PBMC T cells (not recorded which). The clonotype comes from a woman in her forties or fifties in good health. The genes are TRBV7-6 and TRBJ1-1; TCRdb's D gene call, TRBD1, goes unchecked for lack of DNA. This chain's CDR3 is CASSPGFLNTEAFF.